This T cell receptor beta chain is drawn from a study of CD8 T cells in ankylosing spondylitis. Regarding the study as a whole: Several of the motif variants were reported before in synovial fluid and blood from reactive arthritis.

The V and J ends lost 2 bases and 2 bases, in that order; junction bases with no gene match: 6. The germline CDR1 and CDR2 sequences are SGHVS and FNYEAQ. The CDR3 runs 16 residues. This clonotype occurred a few times. The target antigen is unknown. By quantitative 5'-RACE with molecular barcodes, the TCR beta libraries were made. TCRdb redid the calling of the 5' RACE reads with MiXCR, one entry per CDR3 protein. The table records some 300,000 distinct CDR3 sequences, roughly 20% of them present only once. This sequence joins TRBV7-6 and TRBJ2-3; 8 positions agree with TRBD2. The source of this sequence is a female donor with ankylosing spondylitis or in good health (not recorded which). The sample taken for sequencing was blood, either unsorted or a sorted T cell fraction (not recorded which). CDR3 bases: TGTGCCAGCAGCTTACTGGCGGGAGGAACCACAGATACGCAGTATTTT. This sequence encodes CASSLLAGGTTDTQYF.